This T cell receptor (beta chain) was recovered during a study of PD-1 blockade in mismatch repair-deficient tumors. Across the study: Enrolled about 2012-2016, patients had progressing, pretreated mismatch repair-deficient cancers of around twelve types. General study findings and limits: Rapid post-treatment expansion, then contraction, generally preceding radiologic response, marked tumor-resident clones.

Mismatch repair deficiency was confirmed in all patients, by PCR or immunohistochemistry. TCRs were sequenced from a few patients responding to pembrolizumab. A remark on this clone: Its antigen is unidentified.

V shed 3 bases and J 7 bases; nucleotides not matched to a gene: 12. This CDR3 spans 16 amino acids. Germline V gene lookup returns CDR1 MGHRA and CDR2 YSYEKL. Generated by immunoSEQ multiplex PCR, the TCRdb table keeps only in-frame clones and is missing some. Among 95,000 to 150,000 clones listed, roughly nine tenths were seen once. The TCR originated in an adult with mismatch repair-deficient cancer. The source was peripheral blood, collected 44 weeks after starting pembrolizumab. V gene TRBV4-1 combines with J gene TRBJ2-3; 8 bases align to TRBD2. Here the CDR3 DNA reads TGCGCCAGCAGCCACCGACTAGCGCGCGCTTTGAATACGCAGTATTTT. As protein: CASSHRLARALNTQYF.